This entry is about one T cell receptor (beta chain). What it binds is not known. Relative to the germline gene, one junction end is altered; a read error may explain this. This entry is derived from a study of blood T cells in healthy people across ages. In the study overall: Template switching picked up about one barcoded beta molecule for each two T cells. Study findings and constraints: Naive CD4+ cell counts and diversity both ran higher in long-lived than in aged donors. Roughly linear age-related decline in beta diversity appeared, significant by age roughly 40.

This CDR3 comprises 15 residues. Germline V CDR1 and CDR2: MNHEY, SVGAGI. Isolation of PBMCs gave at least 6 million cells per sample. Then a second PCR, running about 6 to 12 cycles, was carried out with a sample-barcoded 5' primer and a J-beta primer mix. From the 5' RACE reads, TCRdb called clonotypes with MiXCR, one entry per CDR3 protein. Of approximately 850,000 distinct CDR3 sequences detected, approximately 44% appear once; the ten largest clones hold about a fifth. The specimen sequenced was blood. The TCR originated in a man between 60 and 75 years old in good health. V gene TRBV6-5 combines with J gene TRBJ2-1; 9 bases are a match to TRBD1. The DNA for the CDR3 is TGTGCCAACAGTTACCAGGGACAGGGATACAATGAGCAGTTCTTC. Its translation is CANSYQGQGYNEQFF.